These 22 T cell receptor beta chains were all obtained from the same sample, sequenced in a study of identifying expanded T cells in peripheral blood. Generated by immunoSEQ multiplex PCR, the TCRdb table keeps only in-frame clones and is missing some. The sample contains roughly 130,000 clones, 65% to 90% of which appear only once. Sequencing input: blood. The receptors originated from a person aged 18 to 75 in good health.

This clone was detected only a few times. This rearrangement joins TRBV7-9 to TRBJ1-1; D is undetermined. The CDR3 covers 14 residues. The germline CDR1 and CDR2 sequences are SEHNR and FQNEAQ (reference sequence). V lost 5 bases and J lost 1, with 11 bases in between. In DNA, the CDR3 is TGTGCCAGCAGCAAGACCGGGAAGAACACTGAAGCTTTCTTT. Amino acid sequence: CASSKTGKNTEAFF.

This clone was counted a few times. The chain combines TRBV5-4 with TRBJ1-4; perhaps TRBD1 as D (6 bases). Trimming removed 1 base at V and 3 bases at J, with 19 bases between. CDR1 is SGHNT and CDR2 is YYREEE in the germline V gene (reference sequence). The CDR3 runs to 18 residues. The chain's CDR3 is CASSLRQDRTWANEKLFF. The CDR3 bases are TGTGCCAGCAGCTTGAGACAGGACCGTACTTGGGCTAATGAAAAACTGTTTTTT.

This chain connects TRBV9 to TRBJ2-1, with D tentatively TRBD2 (5 bases). This CDR3 has 15 amino acids. Germline CDR1 reads SGDLS; CDR2 reads YYNGEE. Trimming removed 3 bases at V and 0 bases at J, with 10 bases between. The CDR3 here is CASSARADSYNEQFF. CDR3 coding DNA: TGTGCCAGCAGCGCCCGAGCGGACTCCTACAATGAGCAGTTCTTC.

In this sample, this clone turned up once. The chain joins TRBV6-4 to TRBJ1-5, with a weak D call TRBD1 (5 bases). Trimming cost V 5 bases and J 7 bases, with 12 bases left between them. Germline V gives CDR1 MRHNA, CDR2 SNTAGT. The CDR3 length is 13 residues. This CDR3 is CASSKQEGQPQHF. The CDR3 nucleotides are TGTGCCAGCAGTAAACAGGAGGGGCAGCCCCAGCATTTT.

The V gene is TRBV2, the J gene TRBJ2-4; the match to TRBD2 covers 10 bases. The CDR3 spans 14 residues. The germline CDR1 and CDR2 sequences are SNHLY and FYNNEI. V gave up 7 bases and J gave up 6 bases; unmatched junction bases: 6. The CDR3 loop is CASNPGLAINIQYF. The CDR3 coding sequence is TGTGCCAGCAACCCGGGACTAGCGATAAACATTCAGTACTTC.

This clone was recorded at least ten times. The chain combines TRBV11-2 with TRBJ1-1; weak D call: TRBD1 (5 bases). V was pared by 1 base and J by 5 bases, with 20 bases between. The CDR3 runs 17 residues. The V gene's germline CDR1 is SGHAT and CDR2 FQNNGV. The CDR3 sequence is CASSLGARGGARTEAFF. CDR3 in DNA: TGTGCCAGCAGCTTAGGTGCGAGGGGAGGGGCTCGAACTGAAGCTTTCTTT.

Only one count was recorded for this clone. CDR3 loop: CASSPQAGGKNIQYF. The CDR3 DNA reads as TGTGCCAGCTCACCCCAGGCAGGGGGGAAAAACATTCAGTACTTC. This chain links TRBV18 with TRBJ2-4; a possible D gene is TRBD1 (7 bases). The CDR3 covers 15 residues. V was trimmed by 3 bases and J by 4 bases, leaving 13 bases between them. Germline V gene data show CDR1 as KGHSH and CDR2 as LQKENI. The full variable domain, with the rest looked up from reference TRBV18 and TRBJ2-4, is NAGVMQNPRHLVRRRGQEARLRCSPMKGHSHVYWYRQLPEEGLKFMVYLQKENIIDESGMPKERFSAEFPKEGPSILRIQQVVRGDSAAYFCASSPQAGGKNIQYFGAGTRLSVL.

This chain uses TRBV5-4 with TRBJ1-2; possibly TRBD1 for D (6 bases). Trimming cost V 0 bases and J 3 bases, with 12 bases left between them. Germline-derived CDR1 and CDR2 are SGHNT and YYREEE (reference sequence). The CDR3 contains 15 residues. CDR3 DNA: TGTGCCAGCAGCTTGGACAGGGCCGGGGACTATGGCTACACCTTC. Translating gives CASSLDRAGDYGYTF. Full variable domain (missing parts from reference TRBV5-4 and TRBJ1-2): ETGVTQSPTHLIKTRGQQVTLRCSSQSGHNTVSWYQQALGQGPQFIFQYYREEENGRGNFPPRFSGLQFPNYSSELNVNALELDDSALYLCASSLDRAGDYGYTFGSGTRLTVV.

This chain links TRBV7-8 with TRBJ2-3; D not resolved. The CDR3 consists of 15 residues. Germline V lookup: CDR1 SGHVS, CDR2 FQNEAQ. The V gene lost 1 base and the J gene lost 0 bases, with 8 bases spanning the gap. The CDR3 nucleotides read TGTGCCAGCAGCTTAGGGCACTACAGCACAGATACGCAGTATTTT. Protein: CASSLGHYSTDTQYF.

The chain carries TRBV5-1 and TRBJ2-7; 9 positions agree with TRBD1. The CDR3 has 12 amino acids. CDR1 and CDR2 from the germline V gene are SGHRS and YFSETQ. V lost 5 bases, J lost 3 bases, and 0 bases stayed unmatched. The CDR3 region is CASRGQGYEQYF. The CDR3 DNA reads as TGCGCCAGCAGGGGACAGGGCTACGAGCAGTACTTC.

The chain combines TRBV7-9 with TRBJ2-4; 10 bases are a match to TRBD1. Germline CDR1 and CDR2: SEHNR and FQNEAQ (reference sequence). V trimming: 5 bases; J trimming: 6 bases; junction bases outside the gene matches: 7. This CDR3 contains 15 residues. The CDR3 here is CASSPRWDRGNIQYF. The CDR3, as DNA: TGTGCCAGCAGCCCTAGATGGGACAGGGGAAACATTCAGTACTTC.

The chain employs TRBV7-8 and TRBJ2-7, with 7 nucleotides matching TRBD2. With V trimmed by 3 bases and J by 5 bases, 4 bases remained unmatched. This CDR3 spans 13 amino acids. Germline-derived CDR1 and CDR2 are SGHVS and FQNEAQ. The CDR3 loop reads CASSLGGGDEQYF. Written as DNA, the CDR3 is TGTGCCAGCAGCTTGGGGGGAGGGGACGAGCAGTACTTC. Filled out from reference TRBV7-8 and TRBJ2-7, the complete variable domain reads GAGVSQSPRYKVAKRGQDVALRCDPISGHVSLFWYQQALGQGPEFLTYFQNEAQLDKSGLPSDRFFAERPEGSVSTLKIQRTQQEDSAVYLCASSLGGGDEQYFGPGTRLTVT.

V gene TRBV5-1 combines with J gene TRBJ2-3, with 8 positions matching TRBD1. This CDR3 is built from 15 residues. Germline CDR1 SGHRS, CDR2 YFSETQ. Germline trimming cut 2 bases from V and 4 bases from J; bases unmatched to any gene: 6. In nucleotides, the CDR3 is TGCGCCAGCAGCTTTGCAGGGGGCTGGGCAGATACGCAGTATTTT. Translated, it gives CASSFAGGWADTQYF.

Concerning this clone itself: Relative to the germline gene, one junction end is altered; a read error may explain this. J is TRBJ2-3 and V is TRBV2; D not certain. The CDR3 is 11 residues long. Germline V CDR1 and CDR2: SNHLY, FYNNEI. The CDR3 is CASREADTQYF. In DNA form, the CDR3 reads TGTGCCAGCAGGGAAGCAGATACGCAGTATTTT.

The rearrangement links TRBV29-1 to TRBJ2-1; TRBD1 agrees at 8 bases. Germline V gene data show CDR1 as SQVTM and CDR2 as ANQGSEA. With V trimmed by 2 bases and J by 2 bases, 11 bases remained unmatched. CDR3 length equals 17 residues. The CDR3 reads CSVEKVIGQGTYNEQFF. CDR3 DNA sequence: TGCAGCGTTGAAAAGGTTATTGGACAGGGAACCTACAATGAGCAGTTCTTC.

The CDR3 protein is CASTGTSGFTDTQYF. The CDR3, as DNA: TGTGCCAGCACCGGGACTAGCGGATTCACAGATACGCAGTATTTT. This chain joins TRBV6-5 and TRBJ2-3, with 11 bases matching TRBD2. Germline V gene lookup returns CDR1 MNHEY and CDR2 SVGAGI. The CDR3 totals 15 residues. Trimming cost V 7 bases and J 2 bases; bases outside gene matches: 5.

The chain links TRBV25-1 to TRBJ2-7; D perhaps matches TRBD1 (6 bases). Deletions cut 3 bases from V and 3 bases from J, with 18 bases between. Germline values: CDR1 MGHDK, CDR2 SYGVNS. The length of the CDR3 is 16 residues. CDR3 amino acids: CASSDFDYRDGYEQYF. CDR3 coding DNA: TGTGCCAGCAGTGATTTCGATTACAGGGACGGCTACGAGCAGTACTTC.

The V gene is TRBV27, the J gene TRBJ1-5; a possible D gene is TRBD1 (5 bases). This CDR3 contains 15 residues. Germline CDR1 reads MNHEY; CDR2 reads SMNVEV (reference sequence). V gave up 3 bases and J gave up 3 bases, with 12 bases separating them. CDR3 bases: TGTGCCAGCAGTTTGGGCAGGGAATACAATCAGCCCCAGCATTTT. This codes for CASSLGREYNQPQHF.

This chain joins TRBV6-5 and TRBJ1-2, with 8 bases aligning to TRBD1. Germline CDR1 and CDR2: MNHEY and SVGAGI. The J segment lost 8 bases and the V segment lost 6 bases, leaving 8 bases of the junction unmatched. The CDR3 totals 13 residues. CDR3 nucleotides: TGTGCCAGCAGAAGACAGGGGAATAGCGGCTACACCTTC. This codes for CASRRQGNSGYTF.

The chain links TRBV19 to TRBJ2-1, with 10 bases identical to TRBD1. The CDR3 spans 15 residues. Germline V gene sequence: CDR1 LNHDA, CDR2 SQIVND (reference sequence). V trimming: 10 bases; J trimming: 7 bases; junction bases outside the gene matches: 13. The CDR3 DNA follows: TGTGCCACCAGATACGAGGGACAGGGGCAAAATGAGCAGTTCTTC. Translating gives CATRYEGQGQNEQFF.

The chain combines TRBV30 with TRBJ2-2; D not certain. Germline values: CDR1 GTSNPN, CDR2 SVGIG (reference sequence). V was shortened by 0 bases and J by 5 bases, with 13 bases between the two germline ends. The CDR3 contains 15 residues. Written as DNA, the CDR3 is TGTGCCTGGAGTGTTAACTTTTTCCAAACCGGGGAGCTGTTTTTT. Its protein product is CAWSVNFFQTGELFF.

The chain has TRBV11-3 and TRBJ2-7, with D unresolved. The CDR3 extends over 13 amino acids. Germline-derived CDR1 and CDR2 are SGHNT and YENEEA. Trimming cost V 1 base and J 5 bases, with 9 bases left between them. CDR3 nucleotide sequence: TGTGCCAGCAGCTTAGCCACCAGGAACGAGCAGTACTTC. As protein: CASSLATRNEQYF.